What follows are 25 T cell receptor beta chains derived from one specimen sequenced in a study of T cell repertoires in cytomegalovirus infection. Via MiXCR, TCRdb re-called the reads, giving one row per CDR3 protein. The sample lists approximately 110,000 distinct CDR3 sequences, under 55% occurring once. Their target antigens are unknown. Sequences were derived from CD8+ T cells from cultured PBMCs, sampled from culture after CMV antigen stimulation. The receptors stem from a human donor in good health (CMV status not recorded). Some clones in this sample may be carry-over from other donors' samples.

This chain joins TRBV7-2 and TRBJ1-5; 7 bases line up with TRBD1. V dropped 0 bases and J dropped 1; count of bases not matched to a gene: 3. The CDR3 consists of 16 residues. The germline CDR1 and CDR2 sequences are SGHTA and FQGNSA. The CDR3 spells CASSLASRGSNQPQHF. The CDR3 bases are TGTGCCAGCAGCTTAGCGAGCAGGGGGAGCAATCAGCCCCAGCATTTT.

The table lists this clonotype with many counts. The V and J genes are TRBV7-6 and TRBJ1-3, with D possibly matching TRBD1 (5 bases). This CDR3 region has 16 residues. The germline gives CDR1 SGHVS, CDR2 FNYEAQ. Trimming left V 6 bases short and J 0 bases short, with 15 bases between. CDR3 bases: TGTGCCAGCAGTCCCGGCCCAGGGTTCTCTGGAAACACCATATATTTT. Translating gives CASSPGPGFSGNTIYF.

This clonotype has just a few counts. CDR3 nucleotide sequence: TGTGCCAGCAGCTTACCCGCGCGGGGCCCTAGCACAGATACGCAGTATTTT. As protein: CASSLPARGPSTDTQYF. The V and J genes are TRBV7-8 and TRBJ2-3, with a tentative D call TRBD2 (6 bases). Germline CDR1 reads SGHVS; CDR2 reads FQNEAQ. V was cut by 2 bases and J by 0 bases, with 15 bases left in between. This CDR3 comprises 17 residues.

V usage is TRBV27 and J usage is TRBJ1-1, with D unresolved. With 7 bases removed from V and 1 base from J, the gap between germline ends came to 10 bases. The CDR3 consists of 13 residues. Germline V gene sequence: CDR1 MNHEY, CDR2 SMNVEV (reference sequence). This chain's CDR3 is CASTDGTNTEAFF. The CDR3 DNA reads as TGTGCCAGCACAGACGGAACGAACACTGAAGCTTTCTTT.

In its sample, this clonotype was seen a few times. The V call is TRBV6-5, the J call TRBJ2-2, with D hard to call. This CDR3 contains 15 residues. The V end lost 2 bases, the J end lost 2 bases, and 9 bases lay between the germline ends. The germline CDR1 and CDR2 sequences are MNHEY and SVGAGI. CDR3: CASSYMTDNTGELFF. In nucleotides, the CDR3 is TGTGCCAGCAGTTACATGACGGACAACACCGGGGAGCTGTTTTTT.

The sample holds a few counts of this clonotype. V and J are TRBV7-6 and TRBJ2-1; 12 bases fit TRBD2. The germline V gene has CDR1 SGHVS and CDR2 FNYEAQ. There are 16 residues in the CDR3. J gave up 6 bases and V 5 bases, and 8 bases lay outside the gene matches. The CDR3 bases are TGTGCCAGCAGCCCCAGGACTAGCGGGGACCCCAATGAGCAGTTCTTC. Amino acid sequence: CASSPRTSGDPNEQFF.

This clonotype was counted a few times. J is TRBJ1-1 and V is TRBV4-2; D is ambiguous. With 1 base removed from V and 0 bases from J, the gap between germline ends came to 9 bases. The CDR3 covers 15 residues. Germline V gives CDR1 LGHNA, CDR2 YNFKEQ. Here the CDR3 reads CASSQGLLVNTEAFF. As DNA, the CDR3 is TGTGCCAGCAGCCAAGGGCTCCTAGTGAACACTGAAGCTTTCTTT.

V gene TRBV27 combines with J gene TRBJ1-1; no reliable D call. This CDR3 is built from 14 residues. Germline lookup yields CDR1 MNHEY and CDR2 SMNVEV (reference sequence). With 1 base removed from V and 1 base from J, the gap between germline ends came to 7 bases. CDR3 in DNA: TGTGCCAGCAGTTTATACCCGAGGAACACTGAAGCTTTCTTT. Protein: CASSLYPRNTEAFF.

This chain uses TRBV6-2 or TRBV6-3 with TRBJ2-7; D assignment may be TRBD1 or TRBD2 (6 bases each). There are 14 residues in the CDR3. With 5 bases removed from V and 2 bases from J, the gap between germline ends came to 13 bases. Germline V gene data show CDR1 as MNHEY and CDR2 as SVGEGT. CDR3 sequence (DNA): TGTGCCAGCAGTAGCCTCGGGGGCCCCTACGAGCAGTACTTC. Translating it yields CASSSLGGPYEQYF.

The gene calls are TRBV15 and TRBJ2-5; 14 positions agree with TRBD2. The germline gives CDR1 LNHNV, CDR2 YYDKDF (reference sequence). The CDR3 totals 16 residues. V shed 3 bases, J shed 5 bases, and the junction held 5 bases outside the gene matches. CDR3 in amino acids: CATSSPTSGGVETQYF. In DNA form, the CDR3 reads TGTGCCACCAGCAGCCCGACTAGCGGGGGGGTGGAGACCCAGTACTTC.

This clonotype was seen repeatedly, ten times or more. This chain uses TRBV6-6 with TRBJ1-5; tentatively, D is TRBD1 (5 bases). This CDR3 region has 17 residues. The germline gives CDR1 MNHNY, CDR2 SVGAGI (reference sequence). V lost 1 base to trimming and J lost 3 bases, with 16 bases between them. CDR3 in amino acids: CASSYLPGPQINQPQHF. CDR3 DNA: TGTGCCAGCAGTTACTTACCGGGACCCCAGATCAATCAGCCCCAGCATTTT.

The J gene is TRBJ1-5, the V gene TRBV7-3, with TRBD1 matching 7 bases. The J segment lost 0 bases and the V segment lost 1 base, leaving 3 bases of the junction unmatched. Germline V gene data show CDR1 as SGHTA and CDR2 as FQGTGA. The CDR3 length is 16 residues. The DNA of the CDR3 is TGTGCCAGCAGCTTAAATAAGGGGGCTAGCAATCAGCCCCAGCATTTT. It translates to CASSLNKGASNQPQHF.

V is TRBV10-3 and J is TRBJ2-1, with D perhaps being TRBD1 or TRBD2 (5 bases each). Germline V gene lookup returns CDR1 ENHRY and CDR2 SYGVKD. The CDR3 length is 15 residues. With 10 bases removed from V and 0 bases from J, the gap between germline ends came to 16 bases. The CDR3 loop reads CATTIPGSSYNEQFF. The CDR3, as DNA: TGTGCCACCACGATTCCAGGGAGCTCCTACAATGAGCAGTTCTTC.

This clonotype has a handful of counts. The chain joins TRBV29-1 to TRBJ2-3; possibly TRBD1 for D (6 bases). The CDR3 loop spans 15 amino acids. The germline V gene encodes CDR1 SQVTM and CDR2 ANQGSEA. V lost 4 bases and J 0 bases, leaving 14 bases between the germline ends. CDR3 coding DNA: TGCAGCGTTGTAGGTACAGGGATTAGCACAGATACGCAGTATTTT. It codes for CSVVGTGISTDTQYF.

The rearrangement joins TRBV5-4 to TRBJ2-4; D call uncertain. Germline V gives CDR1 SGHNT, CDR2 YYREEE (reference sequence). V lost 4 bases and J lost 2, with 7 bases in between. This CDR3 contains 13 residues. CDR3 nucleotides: TGTGCCAGCAGCCCGGAGACCAAAAACATTCAGTACTTC. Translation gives CASSPETKNIQYF.

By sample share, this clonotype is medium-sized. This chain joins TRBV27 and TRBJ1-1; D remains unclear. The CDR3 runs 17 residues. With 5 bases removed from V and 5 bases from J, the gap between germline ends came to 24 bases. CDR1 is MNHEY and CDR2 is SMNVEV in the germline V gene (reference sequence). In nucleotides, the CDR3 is TGTGCCAGCAGTCCTTATATTATCTCAACCCTTGGGACTGAAGCTTTCTTT. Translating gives CASSPYIISTLGTEAFF.

Written as DNA, the CDR3 is TGTGCCAGCAGCTTAGACAGGGCCGGCCTAGCTCCCTGCGAGCAGTACTTC. It codes for CASSLDRAGLAPCEQYF. The rearrangement joins TRBV7-9 to TRBJ2-7; perhaps TRBD1 as D (6 bases). There are 17 residues in the CDR3. The V and J ends lost 1 base and 6 bases respectively, with 22 bases between them. In germline, CDR1 is SEHNR, CDR2 FQNEAQ (reference sequence).

This CDR3 reads CASRDDEPPDTQYF. Here the CDR3 DNA reads TGTGCCAGTCGCGATGACGAGCCCCCAGATACGCAGTATTTT. The chain employs TRBV19 and TRBJ2-3; D is undetermined. V was cut by 8 bases and J by 4 bases, with 16 bases left in between. This CDR3 is built from 14 residues. Germline V gives CDR1 LNHDA, CDR2 SQIVND (reference sequence).

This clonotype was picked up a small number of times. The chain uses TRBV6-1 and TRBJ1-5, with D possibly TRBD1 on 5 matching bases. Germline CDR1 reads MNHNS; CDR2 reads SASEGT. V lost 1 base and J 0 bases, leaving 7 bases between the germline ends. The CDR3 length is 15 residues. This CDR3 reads CASSEGQISNQPQHF. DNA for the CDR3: TGTGCCAGCAGTGAAGGACAGATTAGCAATCAGCCCCAGCATTTT.

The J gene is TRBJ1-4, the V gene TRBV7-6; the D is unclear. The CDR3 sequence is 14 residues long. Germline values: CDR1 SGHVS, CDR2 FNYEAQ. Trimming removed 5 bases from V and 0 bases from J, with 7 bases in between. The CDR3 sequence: CASSLRPTNEKLFF. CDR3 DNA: TGTGCCAGCAGCCTCCGTCCAACTAATGAAAAACTGTTTTTT.

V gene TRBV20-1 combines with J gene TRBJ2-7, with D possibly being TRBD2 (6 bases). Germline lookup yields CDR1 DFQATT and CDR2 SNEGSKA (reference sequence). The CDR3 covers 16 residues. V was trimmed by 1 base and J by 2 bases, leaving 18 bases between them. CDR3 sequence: CSARVWAVAATYEQYF. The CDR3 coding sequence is TGCAGTGCTAGAGTCTGGGCAGTAGCGGCTACCTACGAGCAGTACTTC.

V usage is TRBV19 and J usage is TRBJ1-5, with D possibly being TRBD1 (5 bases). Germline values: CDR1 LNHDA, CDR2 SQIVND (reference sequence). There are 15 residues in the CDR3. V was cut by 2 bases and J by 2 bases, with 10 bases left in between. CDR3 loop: CASSIRTGGNQPQHF. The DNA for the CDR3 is TGTGCCAGTAGTATAAGAACAGGAGGCAATCAGCCCCAGCATTTT.

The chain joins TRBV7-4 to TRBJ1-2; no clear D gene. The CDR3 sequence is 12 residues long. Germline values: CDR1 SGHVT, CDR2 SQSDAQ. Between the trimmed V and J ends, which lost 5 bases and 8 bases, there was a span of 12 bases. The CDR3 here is CASSPPKVGYTF. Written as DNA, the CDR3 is TGTGCCAGCAGCCCACCCAAAGTCGGCTACACCTTC.

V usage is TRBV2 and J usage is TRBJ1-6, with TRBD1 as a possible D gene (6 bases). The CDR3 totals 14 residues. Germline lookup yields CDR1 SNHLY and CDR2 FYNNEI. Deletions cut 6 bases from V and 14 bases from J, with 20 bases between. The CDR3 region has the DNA TGTGCCAGCAGAACCGGGAGGGGGGAATTTTCCCTCCACTTT. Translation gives CASRTGRGEFSLHF.

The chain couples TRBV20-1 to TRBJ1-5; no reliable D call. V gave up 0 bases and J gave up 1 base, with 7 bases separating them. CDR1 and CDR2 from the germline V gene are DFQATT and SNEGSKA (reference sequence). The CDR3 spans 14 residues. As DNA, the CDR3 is TGCAGTGCTAGAGAGGAGTCGAGCAATCAGCCCCAGCATTTT. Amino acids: CSAREESSNQPQHF.